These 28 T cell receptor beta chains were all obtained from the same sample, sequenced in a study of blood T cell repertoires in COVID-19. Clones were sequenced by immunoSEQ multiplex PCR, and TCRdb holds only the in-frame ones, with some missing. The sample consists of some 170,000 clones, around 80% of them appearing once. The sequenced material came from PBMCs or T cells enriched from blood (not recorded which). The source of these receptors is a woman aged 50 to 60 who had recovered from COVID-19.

CDR3 bases: TGTGCCAGAAGCTCCGAGCAGGGGGCTGGTCAGCCCCAGCATTTT. It is translated as CARSSEQGAGQPQHF. This sequence joins TRBV5-3 and TRBJ1-5; 8 bases are a match to TRBD1. TRBV5-3 counts as an open reading frame of uncertain function. V shed 3 bases, J shed 6 bases, and the junction held 8 bases outside the gene matches. The CDR3 length is 15 residues.

The CDR3 DNA follows: TGTGCCAGCAGCAGCAGGGTCCATGGCTACACCTTC. Protein sequence: CASSSRVHGYTF. This chain joins TRBV7-2 and TRBJ1-2; a possible D gene is TRBD1 (5 bases). The V and J ends lost 5 bases and 6 bases respectively, with 10 bases between them. This CDR3 region has 12 residues. Germline loops: CDR1 SGHTA, CDR2 FQGNSA.

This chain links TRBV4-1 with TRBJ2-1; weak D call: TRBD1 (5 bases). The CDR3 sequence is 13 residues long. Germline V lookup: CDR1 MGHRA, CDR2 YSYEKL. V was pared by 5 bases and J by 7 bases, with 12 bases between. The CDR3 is CASSSGNRNEQFF. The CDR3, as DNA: TGCGCCAGCAGCTCAGGGAACAGGAATGAGCAGTTCTTC.

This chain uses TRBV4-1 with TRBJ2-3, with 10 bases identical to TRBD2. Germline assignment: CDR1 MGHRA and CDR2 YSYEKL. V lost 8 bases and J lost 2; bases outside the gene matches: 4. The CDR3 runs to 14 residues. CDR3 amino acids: CASVTSGTTDTQYF. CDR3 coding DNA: TGCGCCAGCGTCACTAGCGGGACCACAGATACGCAGTATTTT.

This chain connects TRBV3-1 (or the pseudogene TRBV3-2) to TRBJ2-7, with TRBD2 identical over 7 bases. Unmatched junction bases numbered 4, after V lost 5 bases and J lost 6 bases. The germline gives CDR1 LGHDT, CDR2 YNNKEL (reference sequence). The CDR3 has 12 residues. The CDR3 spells CASSWGRGEQYF. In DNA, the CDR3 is TGTGCCAGCAGCTGGGGGAGGGGCGAGCAGTACTTC.

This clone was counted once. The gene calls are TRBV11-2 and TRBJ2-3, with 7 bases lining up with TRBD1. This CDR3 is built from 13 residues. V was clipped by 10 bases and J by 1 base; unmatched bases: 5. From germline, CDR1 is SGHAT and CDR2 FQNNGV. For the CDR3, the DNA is TGTGCCACCAGACAGGGCGGCACAGATACGCAGTATTTT. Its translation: CATRQGGTDTQYF.

This CDR3 is CASSPGRNEKLFF. DNA for the CDR3: TGTGCCAGCTCACCAGGGCGAAATGAAAAACTGTTTTTT. This chain uses TRBV18 with TRBJ1-4, with D unclear. The CDR3 covers 13 residues. The germline gives CDR1 KGHSH, CDR2 LQKENI. Between the trimmed V and J ends, which lost 2 bases and 5 bases, there was a span of 6 bases.

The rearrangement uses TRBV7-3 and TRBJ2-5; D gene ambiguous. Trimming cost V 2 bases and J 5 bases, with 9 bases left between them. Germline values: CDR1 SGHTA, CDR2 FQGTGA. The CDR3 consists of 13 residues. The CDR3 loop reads CASSLGPSETQYF. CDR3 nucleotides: TGTGCCAGCAGCTTAGGGCCGAGTGAGACCCAGTACTTC.

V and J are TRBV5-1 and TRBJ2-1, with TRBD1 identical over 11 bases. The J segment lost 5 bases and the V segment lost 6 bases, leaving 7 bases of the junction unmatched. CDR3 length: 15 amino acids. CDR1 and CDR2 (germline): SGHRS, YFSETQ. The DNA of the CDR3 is TGCGCCAGCACCAACCGGGACAGGGGGGACAATGAGCAGTTCTTC. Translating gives CASTNRDRGDNEQFF.

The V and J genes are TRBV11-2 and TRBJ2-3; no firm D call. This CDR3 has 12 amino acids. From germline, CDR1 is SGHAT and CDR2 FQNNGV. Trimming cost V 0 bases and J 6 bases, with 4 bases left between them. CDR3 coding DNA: TGTGCCAGCAGCTTAGAAGCGGATACGCAGTATTTT. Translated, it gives CASSLEADTQYF. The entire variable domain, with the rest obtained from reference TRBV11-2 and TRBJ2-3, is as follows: EAGVAQSPRYKIIEKRQSVAFWCNPISGHATLYWYQQILGQGPKLLIQFQNNGVVDDSQLPKDRFSAERLKGVDSTLKIQPAKLEDSAVYLCASSLEADTQYFGPGTRLTVL.

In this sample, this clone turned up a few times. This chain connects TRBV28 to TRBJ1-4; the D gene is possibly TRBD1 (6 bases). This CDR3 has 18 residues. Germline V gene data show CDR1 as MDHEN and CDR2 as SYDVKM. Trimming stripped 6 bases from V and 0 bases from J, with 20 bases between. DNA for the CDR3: TGTGCCAGCAGAGTTGGGGGGGCCGGGAAGACAACTAATGAAAAACTGTTTTTT. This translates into CASRVGGAGKTTNEKLFF.

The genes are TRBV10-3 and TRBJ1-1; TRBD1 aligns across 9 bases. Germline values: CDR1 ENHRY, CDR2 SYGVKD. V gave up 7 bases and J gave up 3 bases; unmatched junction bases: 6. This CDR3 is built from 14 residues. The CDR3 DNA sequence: TGTGCCATCAACCCGACAGGGGGAGACACTGAAGCTTTCTTT. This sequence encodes CAINPTGGDTEAFF.

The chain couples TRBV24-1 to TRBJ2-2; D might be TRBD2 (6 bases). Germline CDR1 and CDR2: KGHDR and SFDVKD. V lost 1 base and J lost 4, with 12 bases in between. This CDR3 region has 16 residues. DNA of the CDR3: TGTGCCACCAGTGATTTCCGTCTGGGGGGCACCGGGGAGCTGTTTTTT. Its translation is CATSDFRLGGTGELFF.

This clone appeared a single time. The CDR3 reads CASSSPDSDRVNNEQFF. CDR3 nucleotide sequence: TGTGCCAGCAGCTCACCCGACTCGGACAGGGTTAACAATGAGCAGTTCTTC. This sequence joins TRBV5-5 and TRBJ2-1; TRBD1 agrees at 8 bases. V dropped 3 bases and J dropped 5; count of bases not matched to a gene: 13. This CDR3 is built from 17 residues. CDR1 SGHKS and CDR2 YYEKEE come from the germline V gene (reference sequence).

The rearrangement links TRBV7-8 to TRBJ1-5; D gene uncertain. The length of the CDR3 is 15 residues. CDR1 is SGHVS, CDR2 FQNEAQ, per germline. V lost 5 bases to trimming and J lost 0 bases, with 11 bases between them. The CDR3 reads CASSPVDTSNQPQHF. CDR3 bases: TGTGCCAGCAGCCCTGTCGACACTAGCAATCAGCCCCAGCATTTT.

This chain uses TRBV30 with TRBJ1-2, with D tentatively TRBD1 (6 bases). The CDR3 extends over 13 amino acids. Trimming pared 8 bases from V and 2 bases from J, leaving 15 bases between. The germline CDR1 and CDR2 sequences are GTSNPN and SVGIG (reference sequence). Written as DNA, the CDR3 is TGTGCCGGACCCGACAGGACCAACTATGGCTACACCTTC. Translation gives CAGPDRTNYGYTF.

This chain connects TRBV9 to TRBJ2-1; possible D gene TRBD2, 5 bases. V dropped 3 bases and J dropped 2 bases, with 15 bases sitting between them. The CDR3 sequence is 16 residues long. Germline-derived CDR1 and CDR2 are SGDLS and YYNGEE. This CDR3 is CASSDRGGSPYNEQFF. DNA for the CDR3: TGTGCCAGCAGCGACCGTGGAGGTTCACCCTACAATGAGCAGTTCTTC.

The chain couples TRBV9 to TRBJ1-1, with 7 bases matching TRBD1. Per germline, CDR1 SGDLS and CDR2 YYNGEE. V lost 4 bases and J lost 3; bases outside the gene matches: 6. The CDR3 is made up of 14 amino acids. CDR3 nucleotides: TGTGCCAGCAGCCCGACAGGGTGGGACACTGAAGCTTTCTTT. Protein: CASSPTGWDTEAFF.

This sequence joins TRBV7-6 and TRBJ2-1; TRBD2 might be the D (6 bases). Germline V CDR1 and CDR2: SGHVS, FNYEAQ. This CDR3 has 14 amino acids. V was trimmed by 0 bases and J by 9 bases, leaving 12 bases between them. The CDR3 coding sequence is TGTGCCAGCAGCTTAGCGGGAGGATCGCCTGAGCAGTTCTTC. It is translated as CASSLAGGSPEQFF.

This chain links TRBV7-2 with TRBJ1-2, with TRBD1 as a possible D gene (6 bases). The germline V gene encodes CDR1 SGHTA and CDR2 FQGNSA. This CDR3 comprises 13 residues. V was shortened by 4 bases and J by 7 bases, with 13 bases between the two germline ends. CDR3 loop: CASSWGGGLGYTF. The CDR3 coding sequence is TGTGCCAGCAGCTGGGGAGGGGGGCTTGGCTACACCTTC.

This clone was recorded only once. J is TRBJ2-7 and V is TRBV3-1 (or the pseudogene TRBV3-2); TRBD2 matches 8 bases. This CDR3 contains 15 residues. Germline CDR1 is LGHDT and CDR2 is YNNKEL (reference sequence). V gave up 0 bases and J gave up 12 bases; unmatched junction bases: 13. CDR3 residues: CASSQDGVLERERYF. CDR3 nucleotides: TGTGCCAGCAGCCAAGACGGAGTGCTGGAGCGGGAGAGGTACTTC.

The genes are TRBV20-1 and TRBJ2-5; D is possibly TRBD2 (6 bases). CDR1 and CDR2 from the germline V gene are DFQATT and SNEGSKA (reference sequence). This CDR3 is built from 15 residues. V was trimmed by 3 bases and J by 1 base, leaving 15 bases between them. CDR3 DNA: TGCAGTGCTAGTGGGGAGGTGAGGATCCAAGAGACCCAGTACTTC. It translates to CSASGEVRIQETQYF.

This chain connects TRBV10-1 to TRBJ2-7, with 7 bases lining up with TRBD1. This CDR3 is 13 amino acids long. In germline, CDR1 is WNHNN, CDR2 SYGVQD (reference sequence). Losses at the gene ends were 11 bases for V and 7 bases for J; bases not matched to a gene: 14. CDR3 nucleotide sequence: TGCGCCGTTCAGCCAGGGGGACGAGGGGAGCAGTACTTC. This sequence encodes CAVQPGGRGEQYF.

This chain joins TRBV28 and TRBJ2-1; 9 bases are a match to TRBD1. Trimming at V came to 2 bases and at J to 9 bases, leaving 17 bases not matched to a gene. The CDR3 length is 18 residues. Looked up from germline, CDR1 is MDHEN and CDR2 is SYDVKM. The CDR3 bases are TGTGCCAGCAGTTTAATATCCTTAGGGACAGGGCGACGGGGTGAGCAGTTCTTC. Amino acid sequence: CASSLISLGTGRRGEQFF.

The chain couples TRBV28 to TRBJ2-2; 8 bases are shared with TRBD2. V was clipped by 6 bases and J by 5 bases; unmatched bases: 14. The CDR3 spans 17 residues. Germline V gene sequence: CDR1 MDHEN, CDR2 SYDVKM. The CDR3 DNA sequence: TGTGCCAGCAGCATCGCTGGGGCGCGGGGGGAAACCGGGGAGCTGTTTTTT. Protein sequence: CASSIAGARGETGELFF.

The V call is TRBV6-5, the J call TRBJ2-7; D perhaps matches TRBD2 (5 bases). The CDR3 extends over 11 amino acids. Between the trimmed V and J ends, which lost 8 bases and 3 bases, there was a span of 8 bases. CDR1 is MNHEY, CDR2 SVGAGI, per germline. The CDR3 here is CASGLLYEQYF. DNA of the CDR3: TGTGCCAGCGGACTCCTCTACGAGCAGTACTTC.

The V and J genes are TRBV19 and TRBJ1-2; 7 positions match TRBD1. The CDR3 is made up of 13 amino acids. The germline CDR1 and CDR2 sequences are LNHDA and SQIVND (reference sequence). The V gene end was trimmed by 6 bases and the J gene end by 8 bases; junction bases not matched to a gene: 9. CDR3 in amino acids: CASSLQGTRGYTF. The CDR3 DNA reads TGTGCCAGTAGCCTACAGGGGACGCGGGGCTACACCTTC.

The CDR3 DNA follows: TGTGCCAGCAGATTGGGACTAGCGGGAGGGCCTGGTGAGCAGTTCTTC. This codes for CASRLGLAGGPGEQFF. The chain combines TRBV28 with TRBJ2-1; 16 bases agree with TRBD2. After removal of 6 bases from V and 9 bases from J, the junction contained 8 bases not matched to a gene. Germline V lookup: CDR1 MDHEN, CDR2 SYDVKM. The CDR3 sequence is 16 residues long. The whole variable domain, remainder taken from reference TRBV28 and TRBJ2-1, is DVKVTQSSRYLVKRTGEKVFLECVQDMDHENMFWYRQDPGLGLRLIYFSYDVKMKEKGDIPEGYSVSREKKERFSLILESASTNQTSMYLCASRLGLAGGPGEQFFGPGTRLTVL.